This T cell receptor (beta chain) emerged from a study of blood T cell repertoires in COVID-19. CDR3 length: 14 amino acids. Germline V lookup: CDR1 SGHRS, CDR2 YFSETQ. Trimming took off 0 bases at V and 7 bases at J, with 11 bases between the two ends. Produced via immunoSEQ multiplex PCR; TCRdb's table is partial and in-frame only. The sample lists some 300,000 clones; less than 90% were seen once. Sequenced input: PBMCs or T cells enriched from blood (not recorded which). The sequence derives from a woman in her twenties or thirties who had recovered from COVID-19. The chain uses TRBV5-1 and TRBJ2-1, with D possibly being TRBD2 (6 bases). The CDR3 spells CASSLDRGRNEQFF. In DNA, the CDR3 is TGCGCCAGCAGCTTGGACCGGGGGAGGAATGAGCAGTTCTTC.